The clone carrying this TCR beta chain was counted only a few times. Its antigen is unidentified. The CDR3 extends over 12 amino acids. Trimming cost V 8 bases and J 2 bases, with 8 bases left between them. Germline CDR1 reads SNHLY; CDR2 reads FYNNEI. TCR beta cDNA libraries included unique molecular identifiers. TCRdb ran MiXCR on the PCR reads and lists one entry per CDR3 protein. The table shows fewer than 550,000 distinct CDR3 sequences, with 30% to 40% occurring only once. These data originate in a study of post-analysis software for immune sequencing data. Study as a whole: Courses of disease covered relapsing-remitting, secondary progressive and progressive-relapsing multiple sclerosis.

Study results and caveats: The study found significantly lower normalized Chao1 diversity in multiple sclerosis patients than in controls. TRBV segments more frequent in patients than in controls numbered several and included TRBV5-6, TRBV5-1 and TRBV20-1. The authors found that F measure strongly co-clustered same-batch samples.

The TCR was taken from a girl under 18 with multiple sclerosis. The sequenced sample consisted of blood. The rearrangement links TRBV2 to TRBJ2-3; no reliable D call. The CDR3, as DNA: TGTGCCAGCCGCGGACCCACAGATACGCAGTATTTT. It yields the protein CASRGPTDTQYF.